This T cell receptor (beta chain) was found in a study of T-cell reconstitution after alpha-beta-depleted transplantation in children. Construction of the TCRbeta library involved unique molecular identifiers. TCRdb redid the calling of the PCR reads with MiXCR, one entry per CDR3 protein. Of 350,000 to 400,000 distinct CDR3 sequences detected, 10% to 15% appear once; the ten largest clones hold 3.5% to 4.5%. Trimming stripped 2 bases from V and 7 bases from J, with 13 bases between. The CDR3 covers 13 residues. The germline gives CDR1 SGHTS, CDR2 YDEGEE. Material: PBMCs, obtained from the stem cell graft. The TCR was taken from a human donor who donated a stem cell graft to a child with Fanconi anemia. The rearrangement uses TRBV5-8 and TRBJ2-7, with D perhaps TRBD2 (5 bases). CDR3 bases: TGTGCCAGCAGCTTAGAGGGCATGACTGAGCAGTACGTC. Protein sequence: CASSLEGMTEQYV.